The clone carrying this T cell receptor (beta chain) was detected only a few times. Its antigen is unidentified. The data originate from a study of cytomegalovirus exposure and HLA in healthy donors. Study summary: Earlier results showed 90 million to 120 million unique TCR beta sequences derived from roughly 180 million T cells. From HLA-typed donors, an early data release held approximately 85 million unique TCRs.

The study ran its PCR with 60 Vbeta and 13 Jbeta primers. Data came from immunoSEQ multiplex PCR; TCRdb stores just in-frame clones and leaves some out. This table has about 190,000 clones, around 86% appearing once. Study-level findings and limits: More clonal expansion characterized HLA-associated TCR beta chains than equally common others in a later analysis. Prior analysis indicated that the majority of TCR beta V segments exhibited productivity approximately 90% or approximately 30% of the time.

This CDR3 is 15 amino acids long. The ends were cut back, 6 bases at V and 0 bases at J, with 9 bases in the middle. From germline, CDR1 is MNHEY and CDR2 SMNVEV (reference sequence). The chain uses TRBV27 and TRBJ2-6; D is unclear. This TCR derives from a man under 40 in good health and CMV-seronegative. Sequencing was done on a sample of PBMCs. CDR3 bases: TGTGCCAGCAGGGTTGGCAGCTCTGGGGCCAACGTCCTGACTTTC. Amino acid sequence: CASRVGSSGANVLTF.